This T cell receptor beta chain emerged from a study of early T cells in non-severe SARS-CoV-2 infection. About the study: RNA in bulk from unsorted whole blood was sequenced, and chains were unpaired.

This clonotype was detected many times. Its cognate antigen is unknown. Individual cDNA molecules carried attached unique molecular identifiers. One entry per CDR3 protein results from TCRdb running MiXCR on the 5' RACE reads. The data hold tens of thousands of distinct CDR3 sequences, with 5.6% observed a single time. This CDR3 region has 13 residues. Germline V gives CDR1 ENHRY, CDR2 SYGVKD. Trimming stripped 6 bases from V and 2 bases from J, with 11 bases between. Whole-study results and caveats: Using VDJdb, the matching emphasized anti-spike CD8 responses while missing private and CD4 specificities.

This TCR was sampled from an adult who was a healthcare worker with PCR-confirmed SARS-CoV-2 infection or an uninfected control (not recorded which). This sequence joins TRBV10-3 and TRBJ2-7; D might be TRBD1 (6 bases). Sequenced material: whole blood. CDR3 bases: TGTGCCATCAGCCTCGGACAGCCCTACGAGCAGTACTTC. It specifies CAISLGQPYEQYF.